This TCR beta chain originates from a study of blood T cell repertoires in COVID-19. Participants came from about two dozen US areas, aged roughly 18 to 100 years. Recovered status applied to Cohort 3 donors who had two consecutive negative PCRs. It also applied to those with clearance or with symptom resolution. Assay used: immunoSEQ multiplex PCR; TCRdb lists only in-frame clones, some missing. Counted here are a few hundred thousand clones, roughly 80% occurring once; the ten biggest clones make up 5% to 6%. Unmatched junction bases numbered 12, after V lost 4 bases and J lost 4 bases. Germline CDR1 is SEHNR and CDR2 is FQNEAQ (reference sequence). The CDR3 totals 17 residues.

Sequenced material: PBMCs or T cells enriched from blood (not recorded which). This sequence was found in a woman in her 50s who had recovered from COVID-19. The chain couples TRBV7-9 to TRBJ2-7, with 11 bases identical to TRBD2. CDR3 region: CASSSTLPSGRLYEQYF. The CDR3 DNA is TGTGCCAGCAGCTCGACCCTGCCTAGCGGGAGGTTATACGAGCAGTACTTC. Full variable domain (outside the CDR3, taken from reference TRBV7-9 and TRBJ2-7): DTGVSQNPRHKITKRGQNVTFRCDPISEHNRLYWYRQTLGQGPEFLTYFQNEAQLEKSRLLSDRFSAERPKGSFSTLEIQRTEQGDSAMYLCASSSTLPSGRLYEQYFGPGTRLTVT.